Below, 27 T cell receptor beta chains from the same sample are listed, as sequenced in a study of T cell changes during pregnancy in multiple sclerosis. The repertoire was sequenced with immunoSEQ multiplex PCR; TCRdb's copy has only in-frame clones and lacks some. The sample shows around 69,000 clones, less than 95% of them seen only once. The source material was peripheral blood, sampled in the second trimester of pregnancy. The source of these receptors is a female donor in good health, enrolled as a control in a pregnancy study.

V usage is TRBV7-2 and J usage is TRBJ2-4; 10 bases map to TRBD2. This CDR3 is built from 15 residues. CDR1 and CDR2 from the germline V gene are SGHTA and FQGNSA. The V segment lost 1 base and the J segment 9 bases; nucleotides outside the gene matches: 6. CDR3 sequence: CASSLGAGGPPIQYF. The CDR3 region has the DNA TGTGCCAGCAGCTTAGGAGCGGGAGGGCCGCCCATTCAGTACTTC.

This chain joins TRBV6-5 and TRBJ2-2; D call uncertain. CDR1 is MNHEY and CDR2 is SVGAGI in the germline V gene. The CDR3 consists of 12 residues. Between the trimmed V and J ends, which lost 3 bases and 6 bases, there was a span of 5 bases. CDR3 in amino acids: CASSYLSGELFF. In nucleotides, the CDR3 is TGTGCCAGCAGTTATCTATCCGGGGAGCTGTTTTTT.

The rearrangement joins TRBV7-8 to TRBJ2-7; tentatively, D is TRBD2 (5 bases). The germline V gene has CDR1 SGHVS and CDR2 FQNEAQ. The length of the CDR3 is 17 residues. With 0 bases removed from V and 1 base from J, the gap between germline ends came to 16 bases. The CDR3 here is CASSLAEQARTSYEQYF. CDR3 sequence (DNA): TGTGCCAGCAGCTTAGCGGAGCAAGCCAGGACTTCCTACGAGCAGTACTTC.

Comments on this clone: Sequence at one end of the junction differs from germline and may be a read error. The chain is built from TRBV7-7 and TRBJ2-1; D not resolved. The V gene's germline CDR1 is SSHAT and CDR2 FNYEAQ (reference sequence). CDR3 length equals 13 residues. The CDR3, as DNA: TGTGCTAGCAGCTTATCGCTAGACAATGAGCAGTTCTTC. It yields the protein CASSLSLDNEQFF. The full variable domain, completed using reference TRBV7-7 and TRBJ2-1, is GAGVSQSPRYKVTKRGQDVTLRCDPISSHATLYWYQQALGQGPEFLTYFNYEAQPDKSGLPSDRFSAERPEGSISTLTIQRTEQRDSAMYRCASSLSLDNEQFFGPGTRLTVL.

This rearrangement joins TRBV9 to TRBJ2-2, with TRBD2 matching over 14 bases. The CDR3 contains 16 residues. V was pared by 4 bases and J by 6 bases, with 5 bases of the junction left unmatched. The germline V gene encodes CDR1 SGDLS and CDR2 YYNGEE. This CDR3 reads CASSSTSGGGSGELFF. CDR3 bases: TGTGCCAGCAGCTCGACTAGCGGGGGGGGGTCCGGGGAGCTGTTTTTT.

A remark on this clone: Compared with germline, one end of the junction differs, possibly owing to a read error. The chain has TRBV7-7 and TRBJ2-5; 9 nucleotides match TRBD1. This CDR3 is 15 amino acids long. Germline V gives CDR1 SSHAT, CDR2 FNYEAQ (reference sequence). The CDR3 sequence: CASSLWDRAQETQYF. CDR3 coding DNA: TGTGCTAGCAGCTTATGGGACAGGGCCCAAGAGACCCAGTACTTC.

The V gene is TRBV19, the J gene TRBJ1-2; TRBD1 might be the D (5 bases). The germline V gene encodes CDR1 LNHDA and CDR2 SQIVND (reference sequence). The CDR3 contains 14 residues. V was cut by 8 bases and J by 6 bases, with 19 bases left in between. The CDR3 region is CASGARQALDGYTF. CDR3 bases: TGTGCCAGTGGGGCCCGGCAGGCCCTCGATGGCTACACCTTC.

This clone has at least ten counts. The junction and the germline gene differ at one end; a read error may be behind it. V usage is TRBV7-7 and J usage is TRBJ1-2; possibly TRBD1 for D (5 bases). The germline V gene encodes CDR1 SSHAT and CDR2 FNYEAQ (reference sequence). The CDR3 runs to 12 residues. CDR3 coding DNA: TGTGCTAGCAGTTTTTCAGGGTGCGGCTACACCTTC. Its protein product is CASSFSGCGYTF.

V is TRBV5-1 and J is TRBJ2-7, with no clear D. Between the trimmed V and J ends, which lost 1 base and 4 bases, there was a span of 9 bases. The CDR3 contains 13 residues. Germline CDR1 is SGHRS and CDR2 is YFSETQ. The CDR3, as DNA: TGCGCCAGCAGCTTGAGCGTACCTTACGAGCAGTACTTC. It is translated as CASSLSVPYEQYF.

On this clone itself: Compared with germline, one end of the junction differs, possibly owing to a read error. The chain has TRBV6-4 and TRBJ2-1; D gene uncertain. Per germline, CDR1 MRHNA and CDR2 SNTAGT. This CDR3 is 15 amino acids long. In nucleotides, the CDR3 is TGTGCCAGCAGTGACGATGAGAGGTCCTTCAATGAGCAGTTCTTC. As protein: CASSDDERSFNEQFF.

V and J are TRBV28 and TRBJ2-1; TRBD2 agrees at 8 bases. CDR1 and CDR2 (germline): MDHEN, SYDVKM. The CDR3 totals 15 residues. With 6 bases clipped from V and 7 bases from J, the junction kept 11 bases outside the gene matches. The CDR3 DNA reads as TGTGCCAGCAGCCCTCAGCGGGAGTACTGGAATGAGCAGTTCTTC. Translating it yields CASSPQREYWNEQFF.

The CDR3 is CASRSGQPFGYTF. CDR3 DNA: TGTGCCAGCAGATCGGGACAGCCTTTCGGCTACACCTTC. The V gene is TRBV25-1, the J gene TRBJ1-2; 7 bases match TRBD1. Germline values: CDR1 MGHDK, CDR2 SYGVNS. The trim removed 6 bases at V and 8 bases at J, leaving 9 bases unmatched. This CDR3 contains 13 residues.

V usage is TRBV5-5 and J usage is TRBJ1-2; 8 nucleotides line up with TRBD1. Trimming cost V 4 bases and J 8 bases; bases outside gene matches: 7. The V gene's germline CDR1 is SGHKS and CDR2 YYEKEE (reference sequence). This CDR3 has 13 amino acids. The DNA of the CDR3 is TGTGCCAGCAGCAAACCACAGGGGGGAGGCTACACCTTC. Protein product: CASSKPQGGGYTF.

CDR3: CASSFGEWGVYGYTF. The CDR3 DNA is TGTGCCAGCAGCTTCGGCGAGTGGGGGGTTTATGGCTACACCTTC. The J gene is TRBJ1-2, the V gene TRBV9, with D maybe TRBD1 (5 bases). Germline lookup yields CDR1 SGDLS and CDR2 YYNGEE. The CDR3 is 15 residues long. The V gene lost 4 bases and the J gene lost 5 bases, with 18 bases spanning the gap.

V usage is TRBV7-9 and J usage is TRBJ2-7; 10 nucleotides agree with TRBD2. Germline V CDR1 and CDR2: SEHNR, FQNEAQ (reference sequence). CDR3 length: 16 residues. V was pared by 3 bases and J by 0 bases, with 5 bases of the junction left unmatched. Here the CDR3 DNA reads TGTGCCAGCAGCTTCTTCAGACTAGCGGGCTCCTACGAGCAGTACTTC. It codes for CASSFFRLAGSYEQYF.

The V and J genes are TRBV29-1 and TRBJ2-7, with a possible D match to TRBD1 (6 bases). Trimming stripped 6 bases from V and 3 bases from J, with 15 bases between. This CDR3 has 13 residues. Germline CDR1 SQVTM, CDR2 ANQGSEA. CDR3 bases: TGCAGCGTCGCCGGGACAATAGACTACGAGCAGTACTTC. Translation gives CSVAGTIDYEQYF.

The chain carries TRBV10-3 and TRBJ2-7; possibly TRBD1 for D (7 bases). This CDR3 region has 14 residues. Germline V gene data show CDR1 as ENHRY and CDR2 as SYGVKD. The V and J ends lost 10 bases and 0 bases respectively, with 16 bases between them. The CDR3 spells CASRGAETSYEQYF. In nucleotides, the CDR3 is TGTGCCAGCAGGGGGGCGGAGACCTCCTACGAGCAGTACTTC.

The chain employs TRBV5-6 and TRBJ2-2; D is possibly TRBD2 (6 bases). Per the germline V gene, CDR1 is SGHDT and CDR2 is YYEEEE. The CDR3 extends over 16 amino acids. The V end was cut by 0 bases, the J end by 8 bases, with 17 bases between. The CDR3 loop reads CASSLDGLASGGELFF. CDR3 in DNA: TGTGCCAGCAGCTTGGATGGGCTAGCGTCCGGAGGGGAGCTGTTTTTT. The whole variable domain, remainder taken from reference TRBV5-6 and TRBJ2-2, is DAGVTQSPTHLIKTRGQQVTLRCSPKSGHDTVSWYQQALGQGPQFIFQYYEEEERQRGNFPDRFSGHQFPNYSSELNVNALLLGDSALYLCASSLDGLASGGELFFGEGSRLTVL.

The J gene is TRBJ1-5, the V gene TRBV19; D might be TRBD1 (5 bases). Trimming stripped 8 bases from V and 1 base from J, with 15 bases between. The germline V gene encodes CDR1 LNHDA and CDR2 SQIVND (reference sequence). This CDR3 contains 15 residues. CDR3: CASCQGVLSNQPQHF. The CDR3 region has the DNA TGTGCCAGTTGCCAGGGCGTTTTAAGCAATCAGCCCCAGCATTTT. The whole variable domain, filled in from reference TRBV19 and TRBJ1-5, reads DGGITQSPKYLFRKEGQNVTLSCEQNLNHDAMYWYRQDPGQGLRLIYYSQIVNDFQKGDIAEGYSVSREKKESFPLTVTSAQKNPTAFYLCASCQGVLSNQPQHFGDGTRLSIL.

The chain joins TRBV2 to TRBJ2-7; D is unresolved. This CDR3 has 15 residues. Germline CDR1 is SNHLY and CDR2 is FYNNEI. With 5 bases removed from V and 0 bases from J, the gap between germline ends came to 14 bases. The CDR3 nucleotides read TGTGCCAGCAGTCCCCTAGTGATCCCCTCCTACGAGCAGTACTTC. Translated: CASSPLVIPSYEQYF.

The chain has TRBV5-1 and TRBJ2-1; 14 bases map to TRBD2. Germline values: CDR1 SGHRS, CDR2 YFSETQ. CDR3 size: 16 residues. The J segment lost 4 bases and the V segment lost 4 bases, leaving 4 bases of the junction unmatched. The CDR3 spells CASSTGTSGGYNEQFF. The CDR3 coding sequence is TGCGCCAGCAGCACGGGGACTAGCGGGGGATACAATGAGCAGTTCTTC. The full variable domain, in which reference TRBV5-1 and TRBJ2-1 provide the parts outside the CDR3, is KAGVTQTPRYLIKTRGQQVTLSCSPISGHRSVSWYQQTPGQGLQFLFEYFSETQRNKGNFPGRFSGRQFSNSRSEMNVSTLELGDSALYLCASSTGTSGGYNEQFFGPGTRLTVL.

V gene TRBV5-1 combines with J gene TRBJ2-2; 12 bases are shared with TRBD2. The CDR3 is 21 residues long. CDR1 is SGHRS and CDR2 is YFSETQ in the germline V gene. Trimming took 2 bases from V and 1 from J; bases not matched to a gene: 15. CDR3 loop: CASSFVNRASGRDLNTGELFF. The CDR3 DNA sequence: TGCGCCAGCAGCTTTGTGAATCGGGCTAGCGGGAGGGATTTGAACACCGGGGAGCTGTTTTTT.

The J gene is TRBJ1-5, the V gene TRBV19; 9 bases are shared with TRBD1. V lost 3 bases and J lost 6; bases outside the gene matches: 6. Germline CDR1 and CDR2: LNHDA and SQIVND (reference sequence). The CDR3 contains 15 residues. The CDR3 DNA is TGTGCCAGTAGTATGGGCACAGGGGGCGGTCAGCCCCAGCATTTT. As protein: CASSMGTGGGQPQHF.

This sequence joins TRBV9 and TRBJ2-1, with TRBD1 identical over 9 bases. Germline lookup yields CDR1 SGDLS and CDR2 YYNGEE. Trimming removed 2 bases from V and 9 bases from J; junction bases left unmatched: 15. There are 17 residues in the CDR3. The CDR3 nucleotides read TGTGCCAGCAGCGTGTCCTCCGGAGGGACAGGGACGAGTGAGCAGTTCTTC. Amino acids: CASSVSSGGTGTSEQFF. Drawing the rest from reference TRBV9 and TRBJ2-1, the complete variable domain is DSGVTQTPKHLITATGQRVTLRCSPRSGDLSVYWYQQSLDQGLQFLIQYYNGEERAKGNILERFSAQQFPDLHSELNLSSLELGDSALYFCASSVSSGGTGTSEQFFGPGTRLTVL.

The rearrangement joins TRBV15 to TRBJ2-1; possibly TRBD2 for D (6 bases). Looked up from germline, CDR1 is LNHNV and CDR2 is YYDKDF (reference sequence). The CDR3 covers 13 residues. V was cut by 0 bases and J by 10 bases, with 10 bases left in between. CDR3 protein: CATSRDPEGEQFF. The CDR3 bases are TGTGCCACCAGCAGAGATCCGGAGGGAGAGCAGTTCTTC.

As to this clone: Different DNA sequences within this sample yield the same CDR3. V usage is TRBV28 and J usage is TRBJ2-7; 9 bases match TRBD2. The CDR3 loop spans 15 amino acids. The trim removed 3 bases at V and 3 bases at J, leaving 6 bases unmatched. Germline CDR1 and CDR2: MDHEN and SYDVKM. The DNA for the CDR3 is TGTGCCAGCAGTTTCCGAGGACTAGCGAGCTACGAGCAGTACTTC. Translated: CASSFRGLASYEQYF.

V and J are TRBV7-2 and TRBJ1-6, with D uncertain. The CDR3 extends over 12 amino acids. Trimming took off 4 bases at V and 10 bases at J, with 8 bases between the two ends. The germline V gene encodes CDR1 SGHTA and CDR2 FQGNSA. CDR3 loop: CASSYTVSPLHF. As DNA, the CDR3 is TGTGCCAGCAGCTATACGGTCTCACCCCTCCACTTT.